This passage covers 27 T cell receptor beta chains from one sample sequenced in a study of identical twins. TCRdb called the 5' RACE reads again in MiXCR, with one record for every CDR3 protein. The table has about 720,000 distinct CDR3 sequences, 8.6% seen once; the top ten hold around 0.98%. The same sample was also used in a study of yellow fever vaccine responses in identical twins.

The sequenced material came from PBMCs. The receptors shown here come from a woman aged 18-30 years in good health.

V and J are TRBV14 and TRBJ2-1, with a tentative D call TRBD1 (5 bases). Germline V lookup: CDR1 SGHDN, CDR2 FVKESK. The CDR3 spans 16 residues. V shed 1 base and J shed 10 bases, with 20 bases lying between them. For the CDR3, the DNA is TGTGCCAGCAGCCAAGTAGGGGCAGGCCCACGAGGAGAGCAGTTCTTC. It codes for CASSQVGAGPRGEQFF.

The chain joins TRBV10-3 to TRBJ2-5; D not certain. The CDR3 length is 13 residues. Trimming removed 5 bases at V and 3 bases at J, with 10 bases between. The germline gives CDR1 ENHRY, CDR2 SYGVKD. The CDR3, as DNA: TGTGCCATCAGTACTGGTAGGGAAGAGACCCAGTACTTC. Amino acid sequence: CAISTGREETQYF.

This clonotype was recorded a few times. V gene TRBV29-1 combines with J gene TRBJ1-4, with D tentatively TRBD1 (6 bases). The CDR3 is 13 amino acids. CDR1 is SQVTM and CDR2 is ANQGSEA in the germline V gene. V shed 4 bases and J shed 6 bases, with 12 bases lying between them. The chain's CDR3 is CSVATGRDEKLFF. DNA of the CDR3: TGCAGCGTTGCCACAGGGAGGGATGAAAAACTGTTTTTT.

This clonotype was counted only a few times. The genes are TRBV5-6 and TRBJ2-7; D uncertain. Trimming took 0 bases from V and 4 from J, leaving 11 bases between them. CDR1 SGHDT and CDR2 YYEEEE come from the germline V gene. The length of the CDR3 is 14 residues. CDR3 residues: CASSLVPKSYEQYF. The CDR3 DNA is TGTGCCAGCAGCTTGGTCCCGAAGTCATACGAGCAGTACTTC.

Many counts were recorded for this clonotype. V is TRBV4-1 and J is TRBJ2-1, with D hard to call. Germline V gives CDR1 MGHRA, CDR2 YSYEKL. V shed 1 base and J shed 4 bases, with 5 bases lying between them. The CDR3 totals 13 residues. CDR3 sequence reads: CASSQAQYNEQFF. The CDR3 nucleotides read TGCGCCAGCAGCCAAGCACAGTACAATGAGCAGTTCTTC.

This clonotype was counted at least ten times. The chain uses TRBV3-1 and TRBJ1-1; possible D gene TRBD1, 6 bases. CDR1 is LGHDT and CDR2 is YNNKEL in the germline V gene (reference sequence). V lost 6 bases to trimming and J lost 3 bases, with 8 bases between them. The CDR3 runs 12 residues. Here the CDR3 DNA reads TGTGCCAGCAGTCGGACAGACACTGAAGCTTTCTTT. Protein product: CASSRTDTEAFF. The full variable domain, in which reference TRBV3-1 and TRBJ1-1 provide the parts outside the CDR3, is DTAVSQTPKYLVTQMGNDKSIKCEQNLGHDTMYWYKQDSKKFLKIMFSYNNKELIINETVPNRFSPKSPDKAHLNLHINSLELGDSAVYFCASSRTDTEAFFGQGTRLTVV.

This clonotype was found a few times. The rearrangement links TRBV4-2 to TRBJ2-5; 11 nucleotides align to TRBD2. CDR3 length: 17 residues. CDR1 and CDR2 (germline): LGHNA, YNFKEQ. J lost 1 base, V lost 3 bases, and 7 bases had no gene match. CDR3 nucleotide sequence: TGTGCCAGCAGCCAGGCAGCTACTAGCGGGGGCCAAGAGACCCAGTACTTC. This codes for CASSQAATSGGQETQYF.

Ten or more counts support this clonotype. This rearrangement joins TRBV12-3 or TRBV12-4 to TRBJ2-4, with 10 bases identical to TRBD1. Losses at the gene ends were 5 bases for V and 9 bases for J; bases not matched to a gene: 7. The CDR3 is 14 amino acids. CDR3: CASSPGTGETIQYF. CDR3 nucleotides: TGTGCCAGCAGTCCAGGGACAGGGGAAACCATTCAGTACTTC.

The DNA of the CDR3 is TGCAGTGCTAGACTTCCACGGGGGGCCCAAGAGACCCAGTACTTC. Translated, it gives CSARLPRGAQETQYF. The chain couples TRBV20-1 to TRBJ2-5, with D possibly being TRBD2 (7 bases). CDR1 and CDR2 (germline): DFQATT, SNEGSKA (reference sequence). The CDR3 totals 15 residues. Trimming cost V 2 bases and J 1 base, with 14 bases left between them.

This clonotype was found many times. This chain joins TRBV6-5 and TRBJ2-3; D uncertain. Trimming took 0 bases from V and 0 from J, leaving 13 bases between them. The germline V gene has CDR1 MNHEY and CDR2 SVGAGI. The CDR3 runs to 17 residues. The CDR3 sequence: CASSYSPPGSSTDTQYF. The DNA for the CDR3 is TGTGCCAGCAGTTACTCACCCCCGGGTTCTAGCACAGATACGCAGTATTTT.

This clonotype was counted a few times. The chain couples TRBV6-2 or TRBV6-3 to TRBJ2-7; D perhaps matches TRBD1 (6 bases). The CDR3 is 14 amino acids. Trimming pared 5 bases from V and 2 bases from J, leaving 13 bases between. The germline V gene encodes CDR1 MNHEY and CDR2 SVGEGT. The chain's CDR3 is CASSRWDTAYEQYF. The CDR3 bases are TGTGCCAGCAGTAGATGGGACACTGCCTACGAGCAGTACTTC.

This clonotype was detected ten times or more. The chain links TRBV7-8 to TRBJ2-3; 13 nucleotides agree with TRBD2. J gave up 11 bases and V 1 base, and 0 bases lay outside the gene matches. CDR1 is SGHVS, CDR2 FQNEAQ, per germline. CDR3 size: 13 residues. The CDR3 sequence: CASSLGTSGGQYF. The CDR3 DNA sequence: TGTGCCAGCAGCTTAGGGACTAGCGGGGGGCAGTATTTT.

This clonotype was seen a few times. The chain is built from TRBV28 and TRBJ2-7; D gene ambiguous. The ends were cut back, 7 bases at V and 6 bases at J, with 7 bases in the middle. CDR1 MDHEN and CDR2 SYDVKM come from the germline V gene. This CDR3 has 10 amino acids. CDR3 residues: CASTGREQYF. The CDR3 nucleotides read TGTGCCAGCACTGGCCGCGAGCAGTACTTC.

This clonotype has a handful of counts. The genes are TRBV21-1 and TRBJ2-7. TRBV21-1 is listed as a pseudogene. This CDR3 has 13 residues. CDR3 sequence (DNA): TGTGCCAGCAGCAAAGCACTTGGGGGCTGGCAGTACTTC. This codes for CASSKALGGWQYF.

In its sample, this clonotype was seen many times. The chain is built from TRBV5-1 and TRBJ2-7, with 8 bases aligning to TRBD1. The V gene's germline CDR1 is SGHRS and CDR2 YFSETQ. V lost 0 bases and J lost 7; bases outside the gene matches: 6. This CDR3 is 14 amino acids long. The CDR3 spells CASSLEGQGGEQYF. The CDR3 coding sequence is TGCGCCAGCAGCTTGGAAGGACAGGGCGGTGAGCAGTACTTC.

This chain uses TRBV4-3 with TRBJ1-3; the D is unclear. Germline lookup yields CDR1 LGHNA and CDR2 YSLEER. V gave up 1 base and J gave up 4 bases, with 8 bases separating them. CDR3 size: 14 residues. The CDR3 DNA sequence: TGCGCCAGCAGCCAAGTTAACCAAGGAAACACCATATATTTT. As protein: CASSQVNQGNTIYF.

The chain joins TRBV7-9 to TRBJ2-3, with 10 bases aligning to TRBD2. Trimming cost V 5 bases and J 10 bases; bases outside gene matches: 15. Germline V lookup: CDR1 SEHNR, CDR2 FQNEAQ (reference sequence). The CDR3 has 16 residues. Written as DNA, the CDR3 is TGTGCCAGCAGCCCGACCGGGACTAGCGTTGCGGCTGCGCAGTATTTT. Translation: CASSPTGTSVAAAQYF.

The rearrangement uses TRBV3-1 and TRBJ2-7, with D perhaps being TRBD1 or TRBD2 (6 bases each). The length of the CDR3 is 16 residues. In germline, CDR1 is LGHDT, CDR2 YNNKEL (reference sequence). Trimming took off 2 bases at V and 1 base at J, with 15 bases between the two ends. The CDR3: CASSQKGGRRSYEQYF. The CDR3 DNA is TGTGCCAGCAGCCAAAAGGGGGGACGGCGTTCCTACGAGCAGTACTTC.

This clonotype was seen a few times. The CDR3, as DNA: TGCGCCAGCAGCCGAGCGGGACAGCTCGGGGATGAGCAGTTCTTC. It yields the protein CASSRAGQLGDEQFF. This chain links TRBV5-1 with TRBJ2-1, with D perhaps being TRBD1 or TRBD2 (7 bases each). The germline V gene has CDR1 SGHRS and CDR2 YFSETQ. Between the trimmed V and J ends, which lost 4 bases and 8 bases, there was a span of 19 bases. The CDR3 sequence is 15 residues long.

In its sample, this clonotype was seen many times. The chain is built from TRBV2 and TRBJ2-2; D gene unclear. Germline CDR1 and CDR2: SNHLY and FYNNEI. V was pared by 0 bases and J by 10 bases, with 6 bases between. The CDR3 spans 12 residues. The CDR3: CASSEALLELFF. The CDR3 bases are TGTGCCAGCAGTGAAGCTTTATTGGAGCTGTTTTTT.

This rearrangement joins TRBV7-2 to TRBJ1-2; 12 bases are a match to TRBD1. Looked up from germline, CDR1 is SGHTA and CDR2 is FQGNSA. Unmatched junction bases numbered 9, after V lost 4 bases and J lost 3 bases. This CDR3 is built from 17 residues. CDR3: CASSSRRDRGRYYGYTF. The CDR3 DNA is TGTGCCAGCAGCTCCCGCCGGGACAGGGGGCGTTACTATGGCTACACCTTC.

This clonotype showed up just a few times. V is TRBV12-5 and J is TRBJ1-1; 9 bases are a match to TRBD1. V shed 2 bases and J 5 bases; nucleotides not matched to a gene: 18. CDR1 and CDR2 from the germline V gene are LGHNT and FRNRAP. The CDR3 has 19 residues. The CDR3 DNA reads TGTGCTAGTGGTTTGCGGCAGCCGGGACAGGGTAATTTGAGAACTGAAGCTTTCTTT. This translates into CASGLRQPGQGNLRTEAFF.

This chain connects TRBV25-1 to TRBJ2-1; 9 nucleotides agree with TRBD1. V gave up 5 bases and J gave up 8 bases; unmatched junction bases: 10. The CDR3 has 15 residues. Germline V gene sequence: CDR1 MGHDK, CDR2 SYGVNS. DNA for the CDR3: TGTGCCAGCAGTTTGACCGGGACAGGGATCTATGAGCAGTTCTTC. Residues: CASSLTGTGIYEQFF.

This chain links TRBV19 with TRBJ2-5; 7 bases match TRBD2. The CDR3 is 14 residues long. The V segment lost 6 bases and the J segment 1 base; nucleotides outside the gene matches: 5. CDR1 and CDR2 from the germline V gene are LNHDA and SQIVND (reference sequence). The CDR3 DNA reads as TGTGCCAGTAGGAAAGCGGGACTCCAAGAGACCCAGTACTTC. It yields the protein CASRKAGLQETQYF. The full variable domain, completed using reference TRBV19 and TRBJ2-5, is DGGITQSPKYLFRKEGQNVTLSCEQNLNHDAMYWYRQDPGQGLRLIYYSQIVNDFQKGDIAEGYSVSREKKESFPLTVTSAQKNPTAFYLCASRKAGLQETQYFGPGTRLLVL.

V and J are TRBV29-1 and TRBJ2-3, with 8 positions matching TRBD2. Germline CDR1 reads SQVTM; CDR2 reads ANQGSEA. This CDR3 is 15 amino acids long. With 8 bases clipped from V and 5 bases from J, the junction kept 15 bases outside the gene matches. CDR3 sequence reads: CSSAGMAGGGDTQYF. The CDR3 DNA follows: TGCAGCTCTGCTGGGATGGCGGGAGGAGGAGATACGCAGTATTTT.

V is TRBV6-2 or TRBV6-3 and J is TRBJ2-2, with TRBD1 matching 7 bases. The CDR3 is made up of 16 amino acids. Germline trimming cut 6 bases from V and 2 bases from J; bases unmatched to any gene: 9. Per germline, CDR1 MNHEY and CDR2 SVGEGT. The CDR3 region is CASRPQGGGNTGELFF. CDR3 sequence (DNA): TGTGCCAGCAGACCACAAGGGGGCGGAAACACCGGGGAGCTGTTTTTT.

There are many counts of this clonotype. CDR3 loop: CASSPFSGGYNEQFF. The DNA of the CDR3 is TGTGCCAGCAGCCCTTTTAGCGGGGGCTACAATGAGCAGTTCTTC. The chain has TRBV3-1 and TRBJ2-1; 9 bases are a match to TRBD2. The germline V gene has CDR1 LGHDT and CDR2 YNNKEL (reference sequence). The V gene end was trimmed by 4 bases and the J gene end by 3 bases; junction bases not matched to a gene: 4. The length of the CDR3 is 15 residues.